This TCR beta chain was sequenced in a study of blood T cell repertoires in COVID-19. The wider study: T cells, B-cell-depleted T cells, or PBMCs supplied cDNA or gDNA.

Assay used: immunoSEQ multiplex PCR; TCRdb lists only in-frame clones, some missing. The sample yields approximately 190,000 clones, around four fifths seen once. Trimming took 4 bases from V and 3 from J, leaving 9 bases between them. The CDR3 runs to 13 residues. The germline gives CDR1 SGHAT, CDR2 FQDESV (reference sequence). The source material was peripheral blood. The chain uses TRBV11-1 and TRBJ1-1, with D unclear. This receptor was identified in a man aged 25 to 40 with active or convalescent COVID-19. As DNA, the CDR3 is TGTGCCAGCAGCTCCGGGGTCCACACTGAAGCTTTCTTT. Translated, it gives CASSSGVHTEAFF.